This T cell receptor (beta chain) was captured in a study of blood T cell repertoires in COVID-19. Turning to the study itself: Sites in the United States, Italy and Spain provided acute and convalescent COVID-19 samples. PBMCs, B-cell-depleted T cells, or T cells provided the cDNA or gDNA that made up the material.

Original analysis: Amplification of reference gene primers was used by the study to estimate nucleated cell counts. Assay used: immunoSEQ multiplex PCR; TCRdb lists only in-frame clones, some missing. Clone size and V and J calls were adopted from that table, with D and trimming inferred from the DNA. The sample consists of about 160,000 clones, about four fifths of them appearing once. This CDR3 comprises 15 residues. Trimming removed 2 bases at V and 7 bases at J, with 12 bases between. Germline lookup yields CDR1 SGHAT and CDR2 FQDESV (reference sequence). The material sequenced was peripheral blood. The TCR comes from a man in his sixties with active or convalescent COVID-19. V usage is TRBV11-1 and J usage is TRBJ1-6; possibly TRBD1 for D (6 bases). The CDR3 DNA follows: TGTGCCAGCAGCTTAACAGGGCAGGGGAATTCACCCCTCCACTTT. This translates into CASSLTGQGNSPLHF.